This record concerns one T cell receptor beta chain sequence. These data originate in a study of Ad26.COV2.S vaccination and SARS-CoV-2 variants. The CDR3 runs to 14 residues. The ends were cut back, 3 bases at V and 0 bases at J, with 8 bases in the middle. Germline CDR1 reads SGDLS; CDR2 reads YYNGEE. Assay: immunoSEQ multiplex PCR; the TCRdb copy retains only in-frame clones and omits some. Counted here are around 170,000 clones, roughly 85% occurring once; the ten biggest clones make up 5.5% to 6%. The source is a human donor who had recovered from COVID-19. The starting material was peripheral blood, obtained after recovery from COVID-19. J is TRBJ2-3 and V is TRBV9; D not certain. Here the CDR3 DNA reads TGTGCCAGCAGCGAGGAGCTCAGCACAGATACGCAGTATTTT. This encodes CASSEELSTDTQYF.